This TCR beta chain is from a study of T cell responses to AZD1222 COVID-19 vaccine (dated by TCRdb to about 2021). Some background on the complete study: Because spike-specific TCR depth and breadth did not differ between the two schedules, AZD1222 recipients who got a second dose at roughly 4 weeks were pooled with those who got a second dose at roughly 12 weeks. TCR sequencing covered over 230 trial participants: some 210 given two doses of AZD1222 and 26 given two doses of MenACWY control vaccine. Trial participants were enrolled into age subgroups of 18-55, 56-69 and 70-plus years, which contained roughly 150, 30 and 60 TCR-sequenced participants, respectively.

The CDR3 regions of human TCRbeta chains were analyzed by immunosequencing. Per the authors' processing: Repertoire TCRs were checked for matches against a reference library of SARS-CoV-2-specific TCRs that had been generated using the MIRA antigen-specificity platform. Breadth was defined as the fraction of unique TCRs that were SARS-CoV-2-associated, and depth was defined as the fraction of total T cells that were SARS-CoV-2-associated. Using the MIRA data, every spike-specific TCR was mapped to the spike region that the TCR reacted to and assigned to either a CD4 or a CD8 class. Log10-transformed breadth and depth values were compared by one-way ANOVA with Sidak's multiple comparisons tests. What TCRdb holds here is the immuneACCESS table cut down to in-frame rearrangements. Part of the clones is not present; checked against another copy, under half of the missing clones reflect an unresolved V gene, and the others are unexplained. The V and J calls and clone size are taken from that table; D and trimming were inferred from the DNA. This sample is represented by about 170,000 clones; over 85% of them were singletons. The ten largest clonotypes hold over 1.5% of the sample.

Study-wide findings and limitations: Conclusions about previously exposed vaccinees are limited, since just five to seven AZD1222 recipients were seropositive for SARS-CoV-2 at baseline. CD4 TCRs associated with the vaccine covered the entire spike protein, and the dominant responses were in regions 160-218 and 743-854. No day 14 peak-response samples were available, so repertoires were characterized only after the peak T cell response. A significant rise in spike-specific TCR breadth and depth was observed after two AZD1222 doses relative to day 0 and relative to MenACWY recipients. Participants were mostly white British, with more females than males. The authors suggested clonal diversity may have been underestimated. Nearly half of unique spike-specific TCRs reportedly recognized epitopes outside regions mutated in the B.1.351 and B.1.1.7 variants. The 56-69-year group was small, and its depth increase did not reach significance, likely because of low power.

As for this clone: Its target antigen remains unknown. The sample holds no much larger clone one base away, and base qualities are not on file.

In light of the paper, this sample's time point label describes: baseline before first vaccination. Vaccinee samples came from UK trials COV001 and COV002, including a single-blind randomized controlled phase 2/3 trial of AZD1222 (ChAdOx1 nCoV-19) in healthy adults. For TCRbeta chain sequencing, PBMC samples from trial participants were taken at day 0 and at day 28 after the second dose. The CDR3 holds 16 amino acids from the cysteine to the phenylalanine. The sequence is cut down to CDR3 DNA, 48 bases in frame from base 1. CDR1 is given as SGHDT and CDR2 as YYEEEE, both from the germline V gene. Trimming at the junction amounts to 3 bases on V and 0 bases on J, and the germline ends lie 13 bases apart.

This sequence was found in an adult in good health. Sample: peripheral blood, taken on day 0 of AZD1222 vaccination. In this chain, TRBV5-6 is recombined with TRBJ2-1; the D gene is possibly TRBD2, with 5 bases matching. The CDR3 reads CASSSFSGSSYNEQFF. The DNA sequence follows: TGTGCCAGCAGCTCCTTTTCGGGAAGCTCCTACAATGAGCAGTTCTTC.